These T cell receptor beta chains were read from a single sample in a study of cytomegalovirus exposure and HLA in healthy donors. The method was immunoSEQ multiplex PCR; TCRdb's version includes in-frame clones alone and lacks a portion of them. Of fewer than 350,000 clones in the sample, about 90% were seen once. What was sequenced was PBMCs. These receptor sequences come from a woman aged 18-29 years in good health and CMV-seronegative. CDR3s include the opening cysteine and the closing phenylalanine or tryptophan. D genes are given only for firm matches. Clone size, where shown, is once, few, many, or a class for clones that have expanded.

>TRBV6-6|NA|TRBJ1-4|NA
CASREYGTNEKLFF
TGTGCCAGCCGAGAGTACGGAACTAATGAAAAACTGTTTTTT
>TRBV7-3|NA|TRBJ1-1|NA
CASSSGDGGNTEAFF
TGTGCCAGCAGCTCAGGGGACGGAGGTAACACTGAAGCTTTCTTT
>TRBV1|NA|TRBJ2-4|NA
CTSSQGERAKNIQYF
TGCACCAGCAGCCAAGGTGAGAGAGCCAAAAACATTCAGTACTTC
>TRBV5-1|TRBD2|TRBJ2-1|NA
CASSWASGDNEQFF
TGCGCCAGCAGCTGGGCTAGCGGAGACAATGAGCAGTTCTTC
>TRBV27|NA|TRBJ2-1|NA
CASSLNRYNEQFF
TGTGCCAGCAGCCTCAATCGGTACAATGAGCAGTTCTTC
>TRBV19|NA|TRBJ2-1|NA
CASSIRGSYNEQFF
TGTGCCAGTAGTATCAGGGGCTCCTACAATGAGCAGTTCTTC
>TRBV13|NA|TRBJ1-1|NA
CASSSQRENTEAFF
TGTGCCAGCAGCTCCCAGAGGGAGAACACTGAAGCTTTCTTT
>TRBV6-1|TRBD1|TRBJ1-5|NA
CASSDSLSGTGTNQPQHF
TGTGCCAGCAGTGATTCGCTTTCCGGGACAGGGACCAATCAGCCCCAGCATTTT
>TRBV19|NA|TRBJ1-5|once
CASTNGGESPGNQPQHF
TGTGCCAGTACCAACGGGGGGGAATCCCCTGGCAATCAGCCCCAGCATTTT
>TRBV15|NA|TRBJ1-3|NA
CATSRDSGLLSGNTIYF
TGTGCCACCAGCAGAGATTCGGGACTACTCTCTGGAAACACCATATATTTT
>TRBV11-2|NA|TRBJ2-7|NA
CASSLDLGQYF
TGTGCCAGCAGCTTAGACCTCGGTCAGTACTTC
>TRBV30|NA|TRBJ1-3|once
CAWSTYSGNTIYF
TGTGCCTGGAGCACCTACTCTGGAAACACCATATATTTT
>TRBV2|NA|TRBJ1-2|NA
CASRQEYGYTF
TGTGCCAGCAGACAGGAATATGGCTACACCTTC
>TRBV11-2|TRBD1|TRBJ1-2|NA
CASSSAGTGALYGYTF
TGTGCCAGCAGCTCCGCCGGGACAGGGGCCCTCTATGGCTACACCTTC
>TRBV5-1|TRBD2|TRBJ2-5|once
CASSLTLAGRLGQETQYF
TGCGCCAGCAGCTTGACGCTAGCGGGGAGACTTGGACAAGAGACCCAGTACTTC
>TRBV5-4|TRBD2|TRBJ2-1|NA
CASHPPGGLLGEQFF
TGTGCCAGCCACCCCCCGGGGGGGCTATTAGGTGAGCAGTTCTTC
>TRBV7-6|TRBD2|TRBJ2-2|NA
CASSPFASGGNTGELFF
TGTGCCAGCAGTCCATTCGCTAGCGGAGGTAACACCGGGGAGCTGTTTTTT
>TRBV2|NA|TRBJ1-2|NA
CASSERRANYGYTF
TGTGCCAGCAGTGAACGTCGAGCTAACTATGGCTACACCTTC
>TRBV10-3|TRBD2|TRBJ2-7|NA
CAISDFTSGDYEQYF
TGTGCCATCAGTGATTTCACTAGCGGGGACTACGAGCAGTACTTC
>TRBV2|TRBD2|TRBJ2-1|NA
CASSETLAGGNEQFF
TGTGCCAGCAGTGAAACCCTAGCGGGGGGTAATGAGCAGTTCTTC
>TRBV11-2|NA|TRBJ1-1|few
CASSLRSGRNTEAFF
TGTGCCAGCAGCTTAAGGTCAGGGCGGAACACTGAAGCTTTCTTT
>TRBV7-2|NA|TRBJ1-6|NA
CASSPPASAGGFNSPLHF
TGTGCCAGCAGCCCTCCCGCCTCCGCCGGCGGGTTTAATTCACCCCTCCACTTT
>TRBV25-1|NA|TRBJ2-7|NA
CASSESTGPYEQYF
TGTGCCAGCAGTGAATCCACAGGGCCCTACGAGCAGTACTTC
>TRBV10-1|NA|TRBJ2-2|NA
CASSRQPANTGELFF
TGCGCCAGCTCCCGACAGCCCGCGAACACCGGGGAGCTGTTTTTT
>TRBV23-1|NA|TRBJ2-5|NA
CASSLRMGRSKETQYF
TGCGCCAGCAGCCTTAGGATGGGCAGGTCGAAAGAGACCCAGTACTTC
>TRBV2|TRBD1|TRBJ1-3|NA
CASSGQGLSGNTIYF
TGTGCCAGCAGTGGACAGGGACTCTCTGGAAACACCATATATTTT
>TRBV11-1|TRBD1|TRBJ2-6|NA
CASSPLGDRGRSGANVLTF
TGTGCCAGCAGCCCCTTGGGGGACAGGGGGAGATCTGGGGCCAACGTCCTGACTTTC
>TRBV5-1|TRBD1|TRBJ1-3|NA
CASSLGDRARNTIYF
TGCGCCAGCAGCTTGGGGGACAGGGCAAGAAACACCATATATTTT
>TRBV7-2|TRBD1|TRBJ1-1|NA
CASRNTGGSAFF
TGTGCCAGCAGAAATACAGGGGGAAGCGCTTTCTTT
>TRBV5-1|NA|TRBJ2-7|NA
CASSLTVSEQYF
TGCGCCAGCAGCTTGACAGTTTCCGAGCAGTACTTC
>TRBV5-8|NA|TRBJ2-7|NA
CASSLGSTYEQYF
TGTGCCAGCAGCCTGGGCAGTACCTACGAGCAGTACTTC
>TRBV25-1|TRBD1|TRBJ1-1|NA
CASSESDRAGTEAFF
TGTGCCAGCAGTGAATCAGACAGGGCAGGCACTGAAGCTTTCTTT
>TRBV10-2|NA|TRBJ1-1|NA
CASSGGAGVAEAFF
TGCGCCAGCAGTGGTGGCGCCGGGGTCGCTGAAGCTTTCTTT
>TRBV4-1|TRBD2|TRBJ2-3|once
CASSQDSGGTDTQYF
TGCGCCAGCAGCCAAGACTCGGGGGGGACAGATACGCAGTATTTT
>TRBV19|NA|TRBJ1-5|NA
CASSLESSNQPQHF
TGTGCCAGTAGTCTAGAGAGTAGCAATCAGCCCCAGCATTTT
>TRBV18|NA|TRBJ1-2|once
CASSPPGELYGYTF
TGTGCCAGCTCACCACCCGGGGAGCTCTATGGCTACACCTTC